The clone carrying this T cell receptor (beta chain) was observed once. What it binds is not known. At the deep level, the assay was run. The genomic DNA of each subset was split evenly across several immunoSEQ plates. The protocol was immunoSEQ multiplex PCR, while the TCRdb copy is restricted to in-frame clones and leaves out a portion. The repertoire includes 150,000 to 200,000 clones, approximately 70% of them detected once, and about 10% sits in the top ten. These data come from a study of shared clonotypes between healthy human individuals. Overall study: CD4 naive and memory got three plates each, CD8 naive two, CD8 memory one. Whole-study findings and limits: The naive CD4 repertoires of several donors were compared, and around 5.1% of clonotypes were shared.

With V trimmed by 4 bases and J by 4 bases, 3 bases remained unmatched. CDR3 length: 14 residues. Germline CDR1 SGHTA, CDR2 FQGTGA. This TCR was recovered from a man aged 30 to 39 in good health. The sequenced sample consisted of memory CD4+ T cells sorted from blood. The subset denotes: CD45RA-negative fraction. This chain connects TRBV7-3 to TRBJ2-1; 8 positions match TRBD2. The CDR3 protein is CASSSAGAYNEQFF. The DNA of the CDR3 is TGTGCCAGCAGCTCAGCGGGAGCGTACAATGAGCAGTTCTTC. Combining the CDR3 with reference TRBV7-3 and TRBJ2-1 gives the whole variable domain GAGVSQTPSNKVTEKGKYVELRCDPISGHTALYWYRQSLGQGPEFLIYFQGTGAADDSGLPNDRFFAVRPEGSVSTLKIQRTERGDSAVYLCASSSAGAYNEQFFGPGTRLTVL.